The rows below give T cell receptor beta chains drawn from one sample of a study of T-cell memory formation after mild COVID-19. TCRdb recomputed calls from the 5' RACE reads with MiXCR, one row per CDR3 protein. This table holds hundreds of thousands of distinct CDR3 sequences, about a sixth found once. Sequenced: PBMCs or a T cell subset sorted from them (not recorded which). Source of these receptors: an adult woman who had mild COVID-19 (a few samples of this study predate the infection). Cell type and time point are not known. Each CDR3 is given with its conserved first and last residue. Each record gives: D gene, V gene, clone size, J gene, CDR3 DNA, CDR3 protein. A D gene is named only where the DNA matches it firmly. Size is omitted from some rows. Given values are once, few, many or a class for expanded clones.

TRBD1	TRBV5-1	-	TRBJ2-5	TGCGCCAGCAGCCTGATGCAGGGGGCATCGGGTAGGGAGACCCAGTACTTC	CASSLMQGASGRETQYF
TRBD1	TRBV12-3/TRBV12-4	few	TRBJ2-5	TGTGCCAGCAGTTTTGCTAGGACAGGGGGCCGAGAGACCCAGTACTTC	CASSFARTGGRETQYF
-	TRBV7-9	few	TRBJ1-1	TGTGCCAGCAGCATTGGCCCGACAGCTACCTACACTGAAGCTTTCTTT	CASSIGPTATYTEAFF
TRBD1	TRBV5-6	few	TRBJ2-3	TGTGCCAGCAGCTTTAGCGACAGGGGGCGTAGCACAGATACGCAGTATTTT	CASSFSDRGRSTDTQYF
-	TRBV14	-	TRBJ1-5	TGTGCCAGCAGCCAAGGGATAGAGGCGGGTCAGCCCCAGCATTTT	CASSQGIEAGQPQHF
TRBD2	TRBV30	-	TRBJ2-5	TGTGCCTGGAGGAAGGGACTAGAATTGAAAGAGACCCAGTACTTC	CAWRKGLELKETQYF
-	TRBV10-3	few	TRBJ1-2	TGTGCCATCAGTGAGTCAGTGGTGTGGGGTAAAAGAGCTAACTATGGCTACACCTTC	CAISESVVWGKRANYGYTF
-	TRBV7-2	-	TRBJ1-1	TGTGCCAGCAGCCCCGGACAGTCACCGAGGGGGGCTTTCTTT	CASSPGQSPRGAFF
-	TRBV30	few	TRBJ2-5	TGTGCCTGGAGTGCCGGAGGAGAGACCCAGTACTTC	CAWSAGGETQYF
-	TRBV23-1	-	TRBJ2-7	TGCGCCAGCAGTGAGGGGGGAGTGAAGGGCGAGCAGTACTTC	CASSEGGVKGEQYF
TRBD2	TRBV20-1	few	TRBJ2-3	TGCAGTGGGCGGGGGGGCACAGATACGCAGTATTTT	CSGRGGTDTQYF
TRBD1	TRBV5-1	-	TRBJ2-7	TGCGCCAGCAGCTTGGTCCAGACAGGGCACTACGAGCAGTACTTC	CASSLVQTGHYEQYF
-	TRBV4-2	-	TRBJ2-7	TGTGCCAGCAGCCAAGACAGGGGGGCCTACGAGCAGTACTTC	CASSQDRGAYEQYF
-	TRBV6-5	many	TRBJ2-2	TGTGCCAGCAGTTCCCGACAGTACACCGGGGAGCTGTTTTTT	CASSSRQYTGELFF
TRBD2	TRBV7-2	-	TRBJ2-3	TGTGCCAGCAGCTTAGCCGGGACTAGCGGACCAGATACGCAGTATTTT	CASSLAGTSGPDTQYF
-	TRBV29-1	-	TRBJ2-5	TGCAGCGGAGCGGTGCTCCAAGAGACCCAGTACTTC	CSGAVLQETQYF
TRBD1	TRBV4-2	-	TRBJ2-3	TGTGCCAGCAGCCAAGATCGGGGACAGGGATTGGATACGCAGTATTTT	CASSQDRGQGLDTQYF
TRBD1	TRBV4-3	many	TRBJ1-6	TGCGCCAGCAGCCAAGCGGGACAGGGCAATTCACCCCTCCACTTT	CASSQAGQGNSPLHF
-	TRBV20-1	-	TRBJ1-2	TGCAGTGCTAGAGATCTTGGGGGCGGGTGGTATGGCTACACCTTC	CSARDLGGGWYGYTF
TRBD1	TRBV5-1	-	TRBJ1-6	TGCGCCAGCAGCCTCACCGGGACAGGCCCTTCGCCCCTCCACTTT	CASSLTGTGPSPLHF
TRBD1	TRBV30	-	TRBJ2-7	TGTGCCTGGAGCCCCGGGACAGGGGATTACGAGCAGTACTTC	CAWSPGTGDYEQYF